A selection of T cell receptor beta chains follows, all from one sample in a study of cytomegalovirus exposure and HLA in healthy donors. This table comes from immunoSEQ multiplex PCR, and its TCRdb copy is limited to in-frame clones, with some not included. The data hold over 200,000 clones, with 90% observed a single time. Sequencing used PBMCs. The source is a woman aged 25 to 39 in good health and CMV-seronegative. Each CDR3 is given with its conserved first and last residue. A D gene is named only where the DNA matches it firmly.

V gene: TRBV18; CDR3 length: 14; D gene: NA; J gene: TRBJ2-5; CDR3 DNA: TGTGCCAGCTCACCACCAGACAGGTGGGAGACCCAGTACTTC; CDR3 protein: CASSPPDRWETQYF
V gene: TRBV5-1; CDR3 length: 14; D gene: NA; J gene: TRBJ2-1; CDR3 DNA: TGCGCCAGCAGCTTGGTCGGGGAAATCGATGAGCAGTTCTTC; CDR3 protein: CASSLVGEIDEQFF
V gene: TRBV9; CDR3 length: 12; D gene: TRBD2; J gene: TRBJ2-1; CDR3 DNA: TGTGCCAGCACCGGGAGGACCAATGAGCAGTTCTTC; CDR3 protein: CASTGRTNEQFF
V gene: TRBV7-6; CDR3 length: 14; D gene: TRBD1; J gene: TRBJ2-2; CDR3 DNA: TGTGCCAGATCCGGGACAGCAGAAAAGGGGGAGCTGTTTTTT; CDR3 protein: CARSGTAEKGELFF
V gene: TRBV21-1; CDR3 length: 11; D gene: NA; J gene: TRBJ2-7; CDR3 DNA: TGTGCCAGCAGCAAGAAGTACGAGCAGTACTTC; CDR3 protein: CASSKKYEQYF
V gene: TRBV28; CDR3 length: 16; D gene: NA; J gene: TRBJ2-7; CDR3 DNA: TGTGCCAGTCCACCCGGGGGCGCGCCCCTAGCCTACGAGCAGTACTTC; CDR3 protein: CASPPGGAPLAYEQYF
V gene: TRBV27; CDR3 length: 12; D gene: NA; J gene: TRBJ2-2; CDR3 DNA: TGTGCCAGCAGTCCCTACACCGGGGAGCTGTTTTTT; CDR3 protein: CASSPYTGELFF
V gene: TRBV18; CDR3 length: 14; D gene: NA; J gene: TRBJ1-4; CDR3 DNA: TGTGCCAGCTCACCACGCGCTTCTAATGAAAAACTGTTTTTT; CDR3 protein: CASSPRASNEKLFF
V gene: TRBV28; CDR3 length: 13; D gene: TRBD1; J gene: TRBJ1-4; CDR3 DNA: TGTGCCAGCAGCCGGGACAGGGCTGATTCGCTGTTTTTT; CDR3 protein: CASSRDRADSLFF
V gene: TRBV5-1; CDR3 length: 17; D gene: TRBD1; J gene: TRBJ1-4; CDR3 DNA: TGCGCCAGCAGCCCCGACCCCGGGACAGGGAATAATGAAAAACTGTTTTTT; CDR3 protein: CASSPDPGTGNNEKLFF
V gene: TRBV9; CDR3 length: 14; D gene: NA; J gene: TRBJ2-7; CDR3 DNA: TGTGCCAGCAGCGTCGGAGTAGGAGAGTACGAGCAGTACTTC; CDR3 protein: CASSVGVGEYEQYF
V gene: TRBV5-6; CDR3 length: 13; D gene: NA; J gene: TRBJ1-5; CDR3 DNA: TGTGCCAGCAGCCGGGACAGCAATCAGCCCCAGCATTTT; CDR3 protein: CASSRDSNQPQHF
V gene: TRBV15; CDR3 length: 17; D gene: TRBD1; J gene: TRBJ2-1; CDR3 DNA: TGTGCCACCAGCAGAGATATCACAGGGGGCGGATCCGGTGAGCAGTTCTTC; CDR3 protein: CATSRDITGGGSGEQFF
V gene: TRBV7-8; CDR3 length: 17; D gene: TRBD1; J gene: TRBJ2-1; CDR3 DNA: TGTGCCAGCAGCTTGGCGAAGACAGGGAAAGCCTCCAATGAGCAGTTCTTC; CDR3 protein: CASSLAKTGKASNEQFF
V gene: TRBV7-7; CDR3 length: 17; D gene: TRBD2; J gene: TRBJ2-5; CDR3 DNA: TGTGCCAGCAGCTTTGGGACTAGCGGGCCCGCCATCGAGACCCAGTACTTC; CDR3 protein: CASSFGTSGPAIETQYF
V gene: TRBV28; CDR3 length: 16; D gene: TRBD1; J gene: TRBJ2-7; CDR3 DNA: TGTGCCAGCAGCTGGCCGGGACAGAGTGGGTCCTACGAGCAGTACTTC; CDR3 protein: CASSWPGQSGSYEQYF
V gene: TRBV11-2; CDR3 length: 17; D gene: NA; J gene: TRBJ2-3; CDR3 DNA: TGTGCCAGCAGTCCGGGGAACTTGATGGGTGGCACAGATACGCAGTATTTT; CDR3 protein: CASSPGNLMGGTDTQYF
V gene: TRBV6-6; CDR3 length: 15; D gene: NA; J gene: TRBJ2-7; CDR3 DNA: TGTGCCAGCAGCCCGCCCCGTGCAGCATCCTACGAGCAGTACTTC; CDR3 protein: CASSPPRAASYEQYF
V gene: TRBV29-1; CDR3 length: 14; D gene: TRBD1; J gene: TRBJ2-3; CDR3 DNA: TGCAGCGTTACCGACAGGGGTATTACAGATACGCAGTATTTT; CDR3 protein: CSVTDRGITDTQYF
V gene: TRBV7-9; CDR3 length: 14; D gene: TRBD1; J gene: TRBJ2-1; CDR3 DNA: TGTGCCAGCAGCTTGGACAGGGCCTACAATGAGCAGTTCTTC; CDR3 protein: CASSLDRAYNEQFF
V gene: TRBV5-1; CDR3 length: 16; D gene: NA; J gene: TRBJ2-3; CDR3 DNA: TGCGCCAGCAGCTTGGGTAGCGGCCTAGGCACAGATACGCAGTATTTT; CDR3 protein: CASSLGSGLGTDTQYF
V gene: TRBV6-5; CDR3 length: 14; D gene: NA; J gene: TRBJ2-5; CDR3 DNA: TGTGCCAGCAGTCCAGGACAATACCAAGAGACCCAGTACTTC; CDR3 protein: CASSPGQYQETQYF
V gene: TRBV2; CDR3 length: 12; D gene: NA; J gene: TRBJ2-2; CDR3 DNA: TGTGCCAGCAGTGGAGCGGGCGGGGAGCTGTTTTTT; CDR3 protein: CASSGAGGELFF
V gene: TRBV10-3; CDR3 length: 13; D gene: NA; J gene: TRBJ2-7; CDR3 DNA: TGTGCCATCAGTGAGTCGACAGTTTCCGAGCAGTACTTC; CDR3 protein: CAISESTVSEQYF
V gene: TRBV7-9; CDR3 length: 17; D gene: TRBD2; J gene: TRBJ2-1; CDR3 DNA: TGTGCCAGCAGCTTCTATAGGGCTAGCGGGAATGACAATGAGCAGTTCTTC; CDR3 protein: CASSFYRASGNDNEQFF
V gene: TRBV4-2; CDR3 length: 14; D gene: NA; J gene: TRBJ2-1; CDR3 DNA: TGTGCCAGCAGCCAACAGCGGAAGAACAATGAGCAGTTCTTC; CDR3 protein: CASSQQRKNNEQFF